This T cell receptor (beta chain) was sequenced in a study of fetal regulatory T cell absence and autoimmunity (dated by TCRdb to about 2017). For the wider study: The IPEX patients showed exocrine pancreas autoimmunity in the absence of clinical diabetes.

From a lookup of the germline V gene (reference sequence), CDR1 and CDR2 are LNHDA and SQIVND. The CDR3 spans 15 residues, from the cysteine through the phenylalanine. Only the CDR3 portion is preserved as DNA: 45 bases, with reading frame beginning at the first base. For this chain, trimming is 2 bases at the V end and 5 bases at the J end, and the number of junction bases without a gene match is 5. The study at large found these results: The TCR compartment showed significant oligoclonal enrichment in pancreas versus cord blood, with some top clones over 85-fold enriched. Cord blood and pancreas had broadly similar TRB gene family usage, which resembled published neonatal and adult repertoires. The oligoclonal enrichment was interpreted as supporting antigen-driven autoimmunity in the pancreas before birth in IPEX syndrome.

On the immunoSEQ human TCRbeta survey platform, a two-step multiplex PCR amplified and barcoded the TCRbeta CDR3 regions. Libraries were sequenced on Illumina instruments, and IgH from the same samples was sequenced in parallel. The authors' analysis ran thus. To remove PCR and sequencing errors, raw reads were filtered against the IMGT V, D, J definitions and then binned using a nearest-neighbor algorithm. A clone was defined as an identical nucleotide sequence, and differential abundance between tissues was tested with a Fisher exact test for each clone using a pFDR threshold of p<0.01. A minimum inclusion filter of 10 in either sample excluded clones with frequencies too low for statistical inference. The immunoSEQ Analyzer was used for pairwise clonal comparisons, while IMGT tools were used to assess gene family usage. Held by TCRdb, this immuneACCESS table contains in-frame sequences only and omits some clones. Under half of the omission traces to an unresolved V gene where checked; the cause of the rest is unknown. That table furnishes V, J and clone size, whereas the DNA furnished D and trimming. The sample data list 95,000 to 100,000 clones, and less than 80% of these were observed just once. The leading ten clones occupy approximately 1.9% of the sample.

Genomic DNA obtained from frozen pancreas tissue was processed for repertoire sequencing. Genomic DNA, roughly 1.7-3.4 ug, was extracted from umbilical cord blood or frozen pancreas using the DNeasy Blood and Tissue Kit. This clone was seen a handful of times. Its antigen specificity is not known. Within one base of it there is no much larger clone, and no base qualities were kept. The source is a male donor with IPEX syndrome. This chain is built from TRBV19 and TRBJ1-2, with 10 bases matching TRBD1. The source material was pancreas tissue. The CDR3 loop reads CASSISGTGEYGYTF. The DNA reads TGTGCCAGTAGTATAAGCGGGACAGGGGAATATGGCTACACCTTC.